This T cell receptor beta chain was profiled in a study of blood T cell repertoires in COVID-19. Study overall: COVID-19 samples from acute and convalescent phases originated in the United States, Italy and Spain.

Profiled with immunoSEQ multiplex PCR; TCRdb holds only in-frame clones, not every one. The top ten clones hold about 3.2% of a sample with some 250,000 clones, 81% of them seen once. This CDR3 has 14 amino acids. CDR1 is SGHRS, CDR2 YFSETQ, per germline. The ends were cut back, 0 bases at V and 5 bases at J, with 11 bases in the middle. This TCR was sampled from a woman aged 60-75 years with active or convalescent COVID-19. The chain combines TRBV5-1 with TRBJ1-2; a possible D gene is TRBD1 (6 bases). The sequencing input was peripheral blood. The CDR3 spells CASSLEVGGYGYTF. CDR3 bases: TGCGCCAGCAGCTTGGAAGTAGGGGGATATGGCTACACCTTC.